A single sample gave rise to the 11 T cell receptor beta chains below, sequenced in a study of human CD8 memory T cell subsets. UMI-labeled 5' RACE was the method by which TCR beta libraries were made. TCRdb re-called the 5' RACE reads; one entry per CDR3 protein, DNA not given. The sample spans 3,200 or so distinct CDR3 sequences; the ten largest clones claim 33%. Sequencing used CD8+ T cells from PBMCs. The receptors here all came from a human donor in good health.

The chain couples TRBV6-6 to TRBJ2-7; without DNA, the TCRdb call of TRBD2 cannot be checked. The CDR3 runs to 14 residues. Per the germline V gene, CDR1 is MNHNY and CDR2 is SVGAGI (reference sequence). This CDR3 reads CASSALAPAGEQYF.

Measured by frequency, this clonotype is medium-sized. The chain has TRBV5-1 and TRBJ1-1. CDR1 and CDR2 (germline): SGHRS, YFSETQ. The CDR3 loop spans 13 amino acids. The CDR3 loop reads CASSLVRNTEAFF.

The V and J genes are TRBV6-2 or TRBV6-3 and TRBJ2-1; without DNA, the TCRdb call of TRBD2 cannot be checked. Germline CDR1 MNHEY, CDR2 SVGEGT. The CDR3 contains 16 residues. CDR3 residues: CASSEGLAGGANEQFF.

This chain uses TRBV11-2 with TRBJ2-3; TCRdb lists TRBD2, though no DNA is available to test this call. Germline CDR1 SGHAT, CDR2 FQNNGV. The CDR3 runs 15 residues. This chain's CDR3 is CASRRGLAGLDTQYF.

The gene calls are TRBV2 and TRBJ2-7; TCRdb selects TRBD1, and the lack of DNA leaves this call unchecked. This CDR3 is 14 amino acids long. The germline gives CDR1 SNHLY, CDR2 FYNNEI. The CDR3 region is CASSEGTGSYEQYF.

By frequency, this clonotype is medium-sized. The V gene is TRBV7-9, the J gene TRBJ2-7. The CDR3 is 13 residues long. Germline loops: CDR1 SEHNR, CDR2 FQNEAQ (reference sequence). CDR3 in amino acids: CASSPDTTYEQYF.

CDR3 loop: CASSKDRGYEQYF. V is TRBV6-5 and J is TRBJ2-7; the D call of TRBD1 rests on TCRdb alone, since no DNA is present to check it. The CDR3 contains 13 residues. Germline CDR1 reads MNHEY; CDR2 reads SVGAGI.

Considering frequency, this clonotype is medium-sized. The chain is built from TRBV6-5 and TRBJ2-4. This CDR3 spans 14 amino acids. In germline, CDR1 is MNHEY, CDR2 SVGAGI. The CDR3: CASSIGPQENIQYF.

According to its frequency, this clonotype is medium-sized. This chain joins TRBV20-1 and TRBJ2-7; TCRdb's assignment of TRBD1 cannot be checked, as there is no DNA. The germline V gene has CDR1 DFQATT and CDR2 SNEGSKA (reference sequence). This CDR3 comprises 14 residues. The chain's CDR3 is CSAAPGDRSYEQYF.

This clonotype counts as medium-sized by frequency. V and J are TRBV28 and TRBJ1-2; TCRdb selects TRBD1, and the lack of DNA leaves this call unchecked. CDR1 and CDR2 from the germline V gene are MDHEN and SYDVKM. CDR3 length equals 14 residues. CDR3 region: CASSFRQGVYGYTF.

This clonotype counts as medium-sized by frequency. The chain has TRBV7-8 and TRBJ1-1; without DNA, the TCRdb call of TRBD1 cannot be checked. The CDR3 is 14 amino acids. Germline CDR1 reads SGHVS; CDR2 reads FQNEAQ. The CDR3 spells CASSLQGHYTEAFF.